This T cell receptor beta chain comes out of a study of CD8+ T cells in alopecia areata. To note about this clone: What it binds is not known.

Germline CDR1 is PRHDT and CDR2 is FYEKMQ (reference sequence). The V gene lost 2 bases and the J gene lost 4 bases, with 15 bases spanning the gap. CDR3 length: 15 residues. It was cDNA, reverse transcribed from extracted RNA, that served as the sequencing template. Using immunoSEQ multiplex PCR, the repertoire was profiled, and TCRdb retains in-frame clones only, with some absent. The sample carries more than 140,000 clones, 70% to 90% recorded once. Specified treatment: oral pan-JAK inhibitor, 5-10 mg twice daily. Lesional scalp punch biopsies and peripheral blood were collected from alopecia areata patients. Study-wide results and limits: Normal scalp showed lower clonality than lesional scalp, especially alopecia totalis/universalis. Expanded CD8+ clones among the top 100, as well as scalp clonality, were significantly decreased by tofacitinib.

This sequence originates from a human donor with alopecia areata. The J gene is TRBJ2-7, the V gene TRBV13; the D gene could be TRBD1 or TRBD2 (5 bases each). The specimen was CD8+ T cells sorted from blood, collected at week 4, from a patient treated with tofacitinib. This CDR3 is CASSLLGDRWYEQYF. CDR3 sequence (DNA): TGTGCCAGCAGCTTATTAGGGGACCGATGGTACGAGCAGTACTTC.